This is a list of T cell receptor beta chains from one sample in a study of shared clonotypes between healthy human individuals. Only in-frame clones appear in the TCRdb table, and some are missing; sequencing was by immunoSEQ multiplex PCR. Here the sample spans 2 million to 2.5 million clones, more than 90% being singletons. Sample: naive CD4+ T cells sorted from blood. These receptors were obtained from a young man in good health. Both conserved end residues are part of each CDR3. Each record gives: D gene, J gene, clone size, V gene, CDR3 DNA, CDR3 protein. D genes are given only for firm matches. Clone size, where shown, is once, few, many, or a class for clones that have expanded.

d_gene: TRBD1
j_gene: TRBJ2-7
abundance: NA
v_gene: TRBV6-5
CDR3nt: TGTGCCAGCAGTTACCCCGGGACAGCCGAGCAGTACTTC
CDR3aa: CASSYPGTAEQYF

d_gene: NA
j_gene: TRBJ1-1
abundance: NA
v_gene: TRBV30
CDR3nt: TGTGCCTGGAGCCCCCTCACTGAAGCTTTCTTT
CDR3aa: CAWSPLTEAFF

d_gene: NA
j_gene: TRBJ1-3
abundance: NA
v_gene: TRBV6-1
CDR3nt: TGTGCCAGCAGCCCCGGTAGAAACTCTGGAAACACCATATATTTT
CDR3aa: CASSPGRNSGNTIYF

d_gene: NA
j_gene: TRBJ1-1
abundance: NA
v_gene: TRBV10-3
CDR3nt: TGTGCCATCAGTCAGGAGAGGAACACTGAAGCTTTCTTT
CDR3aa: CAISQERNTEAFF

d_gene: TRBD2
j_gene: TRBJ2-3
abundance: NA
v_gene: TRBV5-1
CDR3nt: TGCGCCAGCAGCTTGGTAGCGGGAGGAGGCACAGATACGCAGTATTTT
CDR3aa: CASSLVAGGGTDTQYF

d_gene: TRBD2
j_gene: TRBJ2-3
abundance: NA
v_gene: TRBV30
CDR3nt: TGTGCCTGGAGTCGCGGACTAGCGGGGGGGACAGATACGCAGTATTTT
CDR3aa: CAWSRGLAGGTDTQYF

d_gene: NA
j_gene: TRBJ1-6
abundance: NA
v_gene: TRBV7-9
CDR3nt: TGTGCCAGCAGCTTAGGAACGGCCGAAGGTTCACCCCTCCACTTT
CDR3aa: CASSLGTAEGSPLHF

d_gene: TRBD2
j_gene: TRBJ2-1
abundance: NA
v_gene: TRBV2
CDR3nt: TGTGCCAGCAGCACCGGGACTAGCGGGATCTTCGATGAGCAGTTCTTC
CDR3aa: CASSTGTSGIFDEQFF

d_gene: TRBD1
j_gene: TRBJ1-1
abundance: NA
v_gene: TRBV6-1
CDR3nt: TGTGCCAGCATAAGGACAGGGATCTTCACTGAAGCTTTCTTT
CDR3aa: CASIRTGIFTEAFF

d_gene: TRBD2
j_gene: TRBJ2-3
abundance: NA
v_gene: TRBV7-2
CDR3nt: TGTGCCAGCAGCTTAGAGTCTAGCGGGGGGGCTCATACGCAGTATTTT
CDR3aa: CASSLESSGGAHTQYF

d_gene: NA
j_gene: TRBJ2-3
abundance: NA
v_gene: TRBV5-6
CDR3nt: TGTGCCAGCAGCCTCCAACGCACAGATACGCAGTATTTT
CDR3aa: CASSLQRTDTQYF

d_gene: NA
j_gene: TRBJ2-2
abundance: NA
v_gene: TRBV5-1
CDR3nt: TGCGCCAGCAGCTTGGTGGGAAGGGCGAACACCGGGGAGCTGTTTTTT
CDR3aa: CASSLVGRANTGELFF

d_gene: TRBD2
j_gene: TRBJ2-5
abundance: NA
v_gene: TRBV7-9
CDR3nt: TGTGCCAGCAGCGATAGCCTAGCGGGCCAAGAGACCCAGTACTTC
CDR3aa: CASSDSLAGQETQYF

d_gene: TRBD2
j_gene: TRBJ2-1
abundance: NA
v_gene: TRBV5-1
CDR3nt: TGCGCCAGCGGACCTCTAGCGGGCCTCTACAATGAGCAGTTCTTC
CDR3aa: CASGPLAGLYNEQFF

d_gene: TRBD2
j_gene: TRBJ2-2
abundance: NA
v_gene: TRBV9
CDR3nt: TGTGCCAGCAGCCCTCTAGCGGGGCCCACCGGGGAGCTGTTTTTT
CDR3aa: CASSPLAGPTGELFF

d_gene: NA
j_gene: TRBJ2-5
abundance: NA
v_gene: TRBV30
CDR3nt: TGTGCCTGGAGTGTTACCGGGAACCAGTACTTC
CDR3aa: CAWSVTGNQYF

d_gene: NA
j_gene: TRBJ1-2
abundance: NA
v_gene: TRBV5-1
CDR3nt: TGCGCCAGCAGCCAGCCTGGGACTTATGGCTACACCTTC
CDR3aa: CASSQPGTYGYTF

d_gene: NA
j_gene: TRBJ1-5
abundance: NA
v_gene: TRBV19
CDR3nt: TGTGCCAGTAGTATAGGTCAGAGCAATCAGCCCCAGCATTTT
CDR3aa: CASSIGQSNQPQHF

d_gene: NA
j_gene: TRBJ2-1
abundance: NA
v_gene: TRBV6-5
CDR3nt: TGTGCCAGCAGTGAACGGAGGACTTACAATGAGCAGTTCTTC
CDR3aa: CASSERRTYNEQFF

d_gene: TRBD2
j_gene: TRBJ2-7
abundance: NA
v_gene: TRBV27
CDR3nt: TGTGCCAGCAGTTTAGCGACTAGCGGGAGCGGCGAGCAGTACTTC
CDR3aa: CASSLATSGSGEQYF

d_gene: TRBD1
j_gene: TRBJ1-2
abundance: NA
v_gene: TRBV7-9
CDR3nt: TGTGCCAGCAGCCCACAAGGGGGCACCCCCTATGGCTACACCTTC
CDR3aa: CASSPQGGTPYGYTF

d_gene: TRBD1
j_gene: TRBJ1-2
abundance: NA
v_gene: TRBV5-1
CDR3nt: TGCGCCAGCAGGTTAATGGACAGGGAGAACTATGGCTACACCTTC
CDR3aa: CASRLMDRENYGYTF

d_gene: TRBD1
j_gene: TRBJ2-7
abundance: NA
v_gene: TRBV30
CDR3nt: TGTGCCTGGGAGGGTGGGAAGGTCAGGGGGAACTACGAGCAGTACTTC
CDR3aa: CAWEGGKVRGNYEQYF

d_gene: NA
j_gene: TRBJ1-1
abundance: NA
v_gene: TRBV30
CDR3nt: TGTGCCTGGCAACTGGGGAGGCGAGCTTTCTTT
CDR3aa: CAWQLGRRAFF

d_gene: NA
j_gene: TRBJ2-5
abundance: NA
v_gene: TRBV10-3
CDR3nt: TGTGCCATCCGGAGCAGCCAAGAGACCCAGTACTTC
CDR3aa: CAIRSSQETQYF

d_gene: NA
j_gene: TRBJ1-4
abundance: NA
v_gene: TRBV15
CDR3nt: TGTGCCACCAGCAGATCCCCCGGGGAAAAACTGTTTTTT
CDR3aa: CATSRSPGEKLFF

d_gene: NA
j_gene: TRBJ1-1
abundance: NA
v_gene: TRBV25-1
CDR3nt: TGTGCCAGCAGTGGGTACAGGGTGAACACTGAAGCTTTCTTT
CDR3aa: CASSGYRVNTEAFF

d_gene: NA
j_gene: TRBJ1-1
abundance: NA
v_gene: TRBV28
CDR3nt: TGTGCCAGCAACCAGGAAGGATTTACTGAAGCTTTCTTT
CDR3aa: CASNQEGFTEAFF

d_gene: TRBD2
j_gene: TRBJ2-5
abundance: NA
v_gene: TRBV10-3
CDR3nt: TGTGCCATCAGTCCCGCAGCGGGGGACCAAGAGACCCAGTACTTC
CDR3aa: CAISPAAGDQETQYF

d_gene: NA
j_gene: TRBJ2-7
abundance: once
v_gene: TRBV5-1
CDR3nt: TGCGCCAGCAGCTTGGACCTTACCGAGCAGTACTTC
CDR3aa: CASSLDLTEQYF

d_gene: NA
j_gene: TRBJ2-7
abundance: NA
v_gene: TRBV28
CDR3nt: TGTGCCAGCAGTCCTGTAGCGGGACAGTCCTACGAGCAGTACTTC
CDR3aa: CASSPVAGQSYEQYF

d_gene: TRBD2
j_gene: TRBJ2-7
abundance: NA
v_gene: TRBV28
CDR3nt: TGTGCCAGCAGCCCGACTAGCGGGGGTTCCTACGAGCAGTACTTC
CDR3aa: CASSPTSGGSYEQYF

d_gene: NA
j_gene: TRBJ1-2
abundance: NA
v_gene: TRBV27
CDR3nt: TGTGCCAGCAGTTTACGGGGGGGCTATGGCTACACCTTC
CDR3aa: CASSLRGGYGYTF

d_gene: NA
j_gene: TRBJ2-2
abundance: once
v_gene: TRBV6-5
CDR3nt: TGTGCCAGCAGTTACTCAGTCTTGAACACCGGGGAGCTGTTTTTT
CDR3aa: CASSYSVLNTGELFF

d_gene: NA
j_gene: TRBJ2-1
abundance: NA
v_gene: TRBV9
CDR3nt: TGTGCCAGCAGCCCTAGGGCAGACAATGAGCAGTTCTTC
CDR3aa: CASSPRADNEQFF

d_gene: NA
j_gene: TRBJ1-6
abundance: NA
v_gene: TRBV21-1
CDR3nt: TGTGCCAGCAGCCCCTCTTTGTCGGGATCCTATAATTCACCCCTCCACTTT
CDR3aa: CASSPSLSGSYNSPLHF

d_gene: TRBD1
j_gene: TRBJ1-2
abundance: NA
v_gene: TRBV7-2
CDR3nt: TGTGCCAGCAGCCGAGGACAGGGGGGAGGTGGCTACACCTTC
CDR3aa: CASSRGQGGGGYTF

d_gene: NA
j_gene: TRBJ1-1
abundance: NA
v_gene: TRBV25-1
CDR3nt: TGTGCCAGCAGTTTTGGGGGGGGGCCCAAAGCTTTCTTT
CDR3aa: CASSFGGGPKAFF

d_gene: NA
j_gene: TRBJ2-5
abundance: once
v_gene: TRBV5-4
CDR3nt: TGTGCCAGCAGCCCCGCCGGGACGATGCAAGAGACCCAGTACTTC
CDR3aa: CASSPAGTMQETQYF

d_gene: TRBD1
j_gene: TRBJ2-7
abundance: NA
v_gene: TRBV7-2
CDR3nt: TGTGCCAGCAGCCTTGGGACAGGGCCCTACGAGCAGTACTTC
CDR3aa: CASSLGTGPYEQYF

d_gene: NA
j_gene: TRBJ1-4
abundance: NA
v_gene: TRBV5-4
CDR3nt: TGTGCCAGCAGCTTTCTACAGGGCACTAATGAAAAACTGTTTTTT
CDR3aa: CASSFLQGTNEKLFF

d_gene: NA
j_gene: TRBJ1-5
abundance: NA
v_gene: TRBV20-1
CDR3nt: TGCAGTGCTAGTTCAGATCAGCCCCAGCATTTT
CDR3aa: CSASSDQPQHF

d_gene: NA
j_gene: TRBJ2-2
abundance: NA
v_gene: TRBV19
CDR3nt: TGTGCCAGTAGTTTAGGGGCGAACACCGGGGAGCTGTTTTTT
CDR3aa: CASSLGANTGELFF

d_gene: TRBD1
j_gene: TRBJ1-3
abundance: NA
v_gene: TRBV27
CDR3nt: TGTGCCAGCAGTTTACTTCCACAGGGGTACTCTGGAAACACCATATATTTT
CDR3aa: CASSLLPQGYSGNTIYF

d_gene: TRBD2
j_gene: TRBJ2-7
abundance: once
v_gene: TRBV2
CDR3nt: TGTGCCAGCAGTGTGAACAGCGGGAGCGGTGAGCAGTACTTC
CDR3aa: CASSVNSGSGEQYF

d_gene: TRBD1
j_gene: TRBJ2-7
abundance: NA
v_gene: TRBV6-6
CDR3nt: TGTGCCAGCAGTTACGCCCCAGGGGGTCCCTACGAGCAGTACTTC
CDR3aa: CASSYAPGGPYEQYF

d_gene: NA
j_gene: TRBJ2-1
abundance: once
v_gene: TRBV18
CDR3nt: TGTGCCAGCTCACCTCGTAGGGATGAGCAGTTCTTC
CDR3aa: CASSPRRDEQFF

d_gene: TRBD1
j_gene: TRBJ1-4
abundance: NA
v_gene: TRBV7-9
CDR3nt: TGTGCCAGCAGCAGAACACAGGGGACCTCTTTGTTTTTT
CDR3aa: CASSRTQGTSLFF

d_gene: NA
j_gene: TRBJ2-5
abundance: NA
v_gene: TRBV7-9
CDR3nt: TGTGCCAGCAGCTTAGCCCCCTTACAAGAGACCCAGTACTTC
CDR3aa: CASSLAPLQETQYF

d_gene: NA
j_gene: TRBJ2-7
abundance: NA
v_gene: TRBV5-6
CDR3nt: TGTGCCAGCAGCTTGGCCAATCACAGATGGGCAGGGCGCCCCTACGAGCAGTACTTC
CDR3aa: CASSLANHRWAGRPYEQYF

d_gene: TRBD1
j_gene: TRBJ1-4
abundance: NA
v_gene: TRBV7-9
CDR3nt: TGTGCCAGCAGTCCTCGGACAGGAGGTGAAAAACTGTTTTTT
CDR3aa: CASSPRTGGEKLFF

d_gene: NA
j_gene: TRBJ2-5
abundance: NA
v_gene: TRBV5-1
CDR3nt: TGCGCCAGCAGCTTAGGAGAGAAAGAGACCCAGTACTTC
CDR3aa: CASSLGEKETQYF

d_gene: NA
j_gene: TRBJ1-5
abundance: NA
v_gene: TRBV10-3
CDR3nt: TGTGCCATCAGTGATTATAGTCAGCCCCAGCATTTT
CDR3aa: CAISDYSQPQHF

d_gene: NA
j_gene: TRBJ1-1
abundance: NA
v_gene: TRBV30
CDR3nt: TGTGCCTGGAGTGTGGGCAGACGAGCTTTCTTT
CDR3aa: CAWSVGRRAFF

d_gene: NA
j_gene: TRBJ1-3
abundance: NA
v_gene: TRBV5-1
CDR3nt: TGCGCCAGCAGCCCTACAGCTGGAAACACCATATATTTT
CDR3aa: CASSPTAGNTIYF

d_gene: NA
j_gene: TRBJ2-2
abundance: NA
v_gene: TRBV7-2
CDR3nt: TGTGCCAGCAGCTTACAGCCCGGAGGGGAGCTGTTTTTT
CDR3aa: CASSLQPGGELFF

d_gene: TRBD1
j_gene: TRBJ2-7
abundance: NA
v_gene: TRBV7-2
CDR3nt: TGTGCCAGCAGCCGCCGTGGACAGGGGATCGGAGAGCAGTACTTC
CDR3aa: CASSRRGQGIGEQYF

d_gene: NA
j_gene: TRBJ2-1
abundance: NA
v_gene: TRBV6-5
CDR3nt: TGTGCCAGCACCCGGGATGGTGAGCAGTTCTTC
CDR3aa: CASTRDGEQFF

d_gene: NA
j_gene: TRBJ1-4
abundance: NA
v_gene: TRBV6-6
CDR3nt: TGTGCCAGCAGTTACCCTGCAACTAATGAAAAACTGTTTTTT
CDR3aa: CASSYPATNEKLFF